The 8 T cell receptor beta chains below were found in one sample sequenced in a study of regulatory T cells in long-lasting Graves disease. iRepertoire HTBI primers and Arm-PCR of CDR3 regions built TCR beta libraries. TCRdb processed the multiplex PCR reads anew with MiXCR; each CDR3 protein has one entry. The sample carries 450,000 to 600,000 distinct CDR3 sequences, approximately 15% recorded once. Time point defined: newly diagnosed GD, antithyroid drugs for less than 3 months. RNA isolated from PBMCs was used to make the TCR library. These data were also reused for a study on T cells in Graves' hyperthyroidism and ophthalmopathy.

Material: peripheral blood mononuclear cells (PBMCs), obtained at new diagnosis, from a patient treated with antithyroid drugs. The receptors were sampled from a man between 25 and 39 years old with Graves disease.

This clonotype was seen ten or more times. The chain joins TRBV29-1 to TRBJ1-1; maybe TRBD1 (5 bases). The V and J ends lost 3 bases and 4 bases respectively, with 9 bases between them. Germline V CDR1 and CDR2: SQVTM, ANQGSEA. This CDR3 is built from 12 residues. The CDR3 sequence is CSVDPGATEAFF. In DNA form, the CDR3 reads TGCAGCGTTGATCCCGGGGCCACTGAAGCTTTCTTT.

This clonotype occurred a few times. The CDR3 protein is CASSPLQGGTSGGNEQFF. The CDR3 nucleotides read TGTGCCAGCTCACCCCTTCAAGGCGGGACTAGCGGGGGGAATGAGCAGTTCTTC. The chain is built from TRBV18 and TRBJ2-1; 15 bases fit TRBD2. Germline V CDR1 and CDR2: KGHSH, LQKENI. The CDR3 consists of 18 residues. V was clipped by 3 bases and J by 7 bases; unmatched bases: 10.

Many counts were recorded for this clonotype. The rearrangement joins TRBV20-1 to TRBJ1-5; D perhaps matches TRBD1 (5 bases). The CDR3 length is 14 residues. Deletions cut 7 bases from V and 3 bases from J, with 16 bases between. Germline V gene data show CDR1 as DFQATT and CDR2 as SNEGSKA (reference sequence). In DNA, the CDR3 is TGCAGTGTGCAGAATCCGGGGGTCAATCAGCCCCAGCATTTT. It codes for CSVQNPGVNQPQHF.

Note on this clonotype: A much bigger clone sits one base away, suggesting this may be a read error. V and J are TRBV6-5 and TRBJ1-6; the D gene is possibly TRBD1 (6 bases). Trimming left V 2 bases short and J 7 bases short, with 18 bases between. There are 17 residues in the CDR3. The germline gives CDR1 MNHEY, CDR2 SVGAGI. The chain's CDR3 is CASSYAFQDSKNSPLHF. CDR3 DNA: TGTGCCAGCAGTTACGCTTTTCAGGACAGCAAAAATTCACCCCTCCACTTT.

The chain joins TRBV4-1 to TRBJ2-7; 12 nucleotides line up with TRBD2. The CDR3 extends over 17 amino acids. The germline gives CDR1 MGHRA, CDR2 YSYEKL. V trimming: 3 bases; J trimming: 5 bases; junction bases outside the gene matches: 11. The DNA for the CDR3 is TGCGCCAGCAGCCATTCCACTAGCGGGAGGATAGTCAACGAGCAGTACTTC. Protein sequence: CASSHSTSGRIVNEQYF.

The table lists this clonotype with many counts. This chain joins TRBV20-1 and TRBJ2-7; the D is unclear. The V gene's germline CDR1 is DFQATT and CDR2 SNEGSKA (reference sequence). This CDR3 has 15 residues. V was trimmed by 1 base and J by 3 bases, leaving 16 bases between them. The CDR3 DNA sequence: TGCAGTGCTAGAGGCCAGACACAAATCCACTACGAGCAGTACTTC. This translates into CSARGQTQIHYEQYF.

This clonotype was seen many times. The V gene is TRBV6-5, the J gene TRBJ2-5; TRBD2 aligns across 11 bases. This CDR3 is 18 amino acids long. Germline-derived CDR1 and CDR2 are MNHEY and SVGAGI. Unmatched junction bases numbered 11, after V lost 2 bases and J lost 3 bases. The CDR3 DNA sequence: TGTGCCAGCAGTTACAACTTGGGACTAGCGGCTTACAAAGAGACCCAGTACTTC. Protein: CASSYNLGLAAYKETQYF.

V usage is TRBV29-1 and J usage is TRBJ2-3; 10 nucleotides match TRBD2. The junction had 1 base not matched to a gene; V was cut back by 6 bases and J by 4 bases. Looked up from germline, CDR1 is SQVTM and CDR2 is ANQGSEA. CDR3 size: 12 residues. CDR3 amino acids: CSVLAGADTQYF. CDR3 nucleotides: TGCAGCGTCCTAGCGGGAGCAGATACGCAGTATTTT.